This T cell receptor (beta chain) was documented in a study of blood T cells in healthy people across ages. Study observations and caveats: There were more naive CD4+ cells and higher diversity in long-lived donors than in aged donors.

This clonotype was seen a handful of times. Its antigen is undetermined. The second PCR ran roughly 7 to 12 cycles with a sample-barcoded 5' primer and J-beta primers. Via MiXCR, TCRdb re-called the 5' RACE reads, giving one row per CDR3 protein. The top ten hold less than 0.75% of the sample, which has roughly 1,000,000 distinct CDR3 sequences, almost 25% seen once. Donors ranged from about 6 to 90 years old and were healthy Caucasians in Russia. The CDR3 loop spans 14 amino acids. Per germline, CDR1 SGHKS and CDR2 YYEKEE (reference sequence). V was pared by 3 bases and J by 8 bases, with 10 bases of the junction left unmatched. This sample was shared with a second study, whose subject was T cells of mothers and their children. In that study: For the second PCR, the M1S primer put in sample barcodes and 2-4 random nucleotides.

V and J are TRBV5-5 and TRBJ1-2; TRBD1 matches at 7 bases. This receptor was identified in a girl aged 2-10 years in good health. The sample comprised blood. CDR3 in DNA: TGTGCCAGCAGCTCCACAGGGGAAGGGGAAGGCTACACCTTC. Translated: CASSSTGEGEGYTF.